The present TCR beta chain was sequenced within a study of cytomegalovirus exposure and HLA in healthy donors. Overall study: A prior study identified 117 million unique TCR beta sequences from 150 million to 200 million T cells.

With 5 bases removed from V and 8 bases from J, the gap between germline ends came to 19 bases. Germline CDR1 SGHNT, CDR2 YYREEE (reference sequence). CDR3 length: 15 amino acids. With 60 Vbeta and 13 Jbeta primers, the PCR was carried out. Clones were sequenced by immunoSEQ multiplex PCR, and TCRdb holds only the in-frame ones, with some missing. The sample holds 100,000 to 150,000 clones, under 85% seen once. All the people who gave samples were healthy bone marrow donors. This clone was seen a few times. This TCR derives from a woman aged 50 to 65 in good health and CMV-seropositive. The chain uses TRBV5-4 and TRBJ2-2; possibly TRBD1 for D (5 bases). Sequenced: PBMCs. Here the CDR3 reads CASSSPIFPGGELFF. Written as DNA, the CDR3 is TGTGCCAGCAGTTCCCCTATTTTTCCAGGGGGGGAGCTGTTTTTT.